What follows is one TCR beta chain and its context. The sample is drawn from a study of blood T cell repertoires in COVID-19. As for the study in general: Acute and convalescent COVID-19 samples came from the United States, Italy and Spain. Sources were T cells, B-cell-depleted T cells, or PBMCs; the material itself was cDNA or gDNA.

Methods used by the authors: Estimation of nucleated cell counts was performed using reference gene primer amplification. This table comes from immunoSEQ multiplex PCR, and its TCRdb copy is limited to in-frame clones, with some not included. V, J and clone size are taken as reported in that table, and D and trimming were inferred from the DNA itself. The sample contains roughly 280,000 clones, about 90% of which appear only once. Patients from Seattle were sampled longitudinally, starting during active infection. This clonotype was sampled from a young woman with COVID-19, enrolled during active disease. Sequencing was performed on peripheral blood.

The CDR3 DNA reads TGTGCCAGCAGCTCACCACAGGCGCCTAACTATGGCTACACCTTC. This codes for CASSSPQAPNYGYTF. The chain links TRBV9 to TRBJ1-2; D is perhaps TRBD1 (5 bases). Germline-derived CDR1 and CDR2 are SGDLS and YYNGEE. Trimming pared 4 bases from V and 0 bases from J, leaving 13 bases between. This CDR3 has 15 residues.